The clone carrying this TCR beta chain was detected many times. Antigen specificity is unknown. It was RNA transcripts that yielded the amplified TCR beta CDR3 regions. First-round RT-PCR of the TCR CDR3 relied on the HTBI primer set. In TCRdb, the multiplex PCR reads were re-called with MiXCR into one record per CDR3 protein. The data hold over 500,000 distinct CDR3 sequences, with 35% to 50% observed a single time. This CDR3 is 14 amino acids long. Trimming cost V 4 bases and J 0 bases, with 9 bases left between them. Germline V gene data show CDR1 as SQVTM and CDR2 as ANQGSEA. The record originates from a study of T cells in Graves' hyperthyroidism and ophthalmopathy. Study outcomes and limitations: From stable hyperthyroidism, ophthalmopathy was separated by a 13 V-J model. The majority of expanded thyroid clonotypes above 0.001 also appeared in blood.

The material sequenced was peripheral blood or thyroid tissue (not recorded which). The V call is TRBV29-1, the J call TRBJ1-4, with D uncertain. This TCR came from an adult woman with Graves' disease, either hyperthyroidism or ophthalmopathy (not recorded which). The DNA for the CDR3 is TGCAGCGTTGGTGAGGGTACAACTAATGAAAAACTGTTTTTT. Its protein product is CSVGEGTTNEKLFF.